This T cell receptor beta chain was obtained from a study of regulatory T cells in long-lasting Graves disease. General observations from the study: The study found lower TCR diversity in persistent Graves' patients than in newly diagnosed ones.

This clonotype was seen more than once but under ten times. Its antigen remains unknown. The sample's time point: newly diagnosed GD, antithyroid drugs for less than 3 months. Researchers made the TCR library from RNA that was extracted from PBMCs. Assembly of TCR beta libraries relied on iRepertoire HTBI primers together with Arm-PCR of CDR3 regions. TCRdb processed the multiplex PCR reads anew with MiXCR; each CDR3 protein has one entry. Of 420,000 or so distinct CDR3 sequences in the sample, about a sixth were seen once. V lost 0 bases, J lost 8 bases, and 10 bases stayed unmatched. The CDR3 loop spans 16 amino acids. CDR1 and CDR2 (germline): MGHRA, YSYEKL. The same data also went into a second study, on T cells in Graves' hyperthyroidism and ophthalmopathy. As that report states: Any patient presenting with uncontrolled infection, other autoimmune disease, pregnancy or lactation was left out. HTBI primers were the set used in a first-round RT-PCR of the TCR CDR3.

The origin of this receptor is a woman aged 18 to 35 with Graves disease. The rearrangement links TRBV4-1 to TRBJ2-1, with TRBD2 matching 7 bases. The starting material was peripheral blood mononuclear cells (PBMCs), obtained at new diagnosis, from a patient treated with antithyroid drugs. The CDR3 is CASSQEAGPAWDEQFF. In DNA, the CDR3 is TGCGCCAGCAGCCAAGAAGCGGGGCCGGCCTGGGATGAGCAGTTCTTC.